Shown below are 31 T cell receptor beta chains from a single sample sequenced in a study of T cells in localized non-small cell lung cancer. Clones were read by immunoSEQ multiplex PCR, and TCRdb kept only the in-frame ones, dropping some. This table has just over 70,000 clones, 86% appearing once. This specimen was peripheral blood, taken before any cancer treatment. These receptor sequences come from a male donor older than 55 with stage III squamous cell lung carcinoma.

The CDR3 nucleotides read TGTGCCAGTAGGACGGGAGGCCAGCCCCAGCATTTT. This encodes CASRTGGQPQHF. The chain joins TRBV19 to TRBJ1-5; D ambiguous. V lost 6 bases and J lost 7, with 10 bases in between. Germline V CDR1 and CDR2: LNHDA, SQIVND (reference sequence). The CDR3 spans 12 residues.

This clone was observed a few times. V usage is TRBV14 and J usage is TRBJ1-2, with D unclear. The CDR3 is made up of 14 amino acids. Trimming shortened V by 0 bases and J by 8 bases, and 13 bases separated the two germline ends. The V gene's germline CDR1 is SGHDN and CDR2 FVKESK. The CDR3 here is CASSQDVYSGGYTF. The CDR3 DNA reads as TGTGCCAGCAGCCAAGATGTGTACTCCGGCGGCTACACCTTC. The full variable domain, with the rest looked up from reference TRBV14 and TRBJ1-2, is EAGVTQFPSHSVIEKGQTVTLRCDPISGHDNLYWYRRVMGKEIKFLLHFVKESKQDESGMPNNRFLAERTGGTYSTLKVQPAELEDSGVYFCASSQDVYSGGYTFGSGTRLTVV.

The chain is built from TRBV7-2 and TRBJ1-5; tentative D call: TRBD1 (5 bases). Trimming stripped 5 bases from V and 4 bases from J, with 9 bases between. This CDR3 region has 13 residues. Germline-derived CDR1 and CDR2 are SGHTA and FQGNSA. The CDR3 DNA sequence: TGTGCCAGCAGCAAAGACAGAAATCAGCCCCAGCATTTT. Amino acid sequence: CASSKDRNQPQHF.

The chain recombines TRBV4-2 with TRBJ1-5; D perhaps matches TRBD1 (6 bases). This CDR3 has 17 residues. Germline V lookup: CDR1 LGHNA, CDR2 YNFKEQ. V lost 4 bases, J lost 3 bases, and 19 bases lay in between. The CDR3 spells CASSPQRNREYNQPQHF. The CDR3 DNA is TGTGCCAGCAGCCCCCAGAGGAACAGGGAATACAATCAGCCCCAGCATTTT.

This rearrangement joins TRBV5-4 to TRBJ1-4; D remains unclear. Trimming pared 3 bases from V and 0 bases from J, leaving 15 bases between. Germline V gives CDR1 SGHNT, CDR2 YYREEE (reference sequence). This CDR3 spans 17 amino acids. As DNA, the CDR3 is TGTGCCAGCAGCTCCCTCCCCAGGTTTGCAACTAATGAAAAACTGTTTTTT. It yields the protein CASSSLPRFATNEKLFF.

The chain carries TRBV9 and TRBJ2-2; the D call may be TRBD1 or TRBD2 (7 bases each). Trimming removed 0 bases from V and 3 bases from J, with 15 bases in between. The germline V gene has CDR1 SGDLS and CDR2 YYNGEE. CDR3 length: 17 residues. The CDR3 coding sequence is TGTGCCAGCAGCGTAGTCCCTCAGGGGGGGGACACCGGGGAGCTGTTTTTT. As protein: CASSVVPQGGDTGELFF. The full variable domain, rest sourced from reference TRBV9 and TRBJ2-2, is DSGVTQTPKHLITATGQRVTLRCSPRSGDLSVYWYQQSLDQGLQFLIQYYNGEERAKGNILERFSAQQFPDLHSELNLSSLELGDSALYFCASSVVPQGGDTGELFFGEGSRLTVL.

The CDR3 region is CASSPRKGGGAGETQYF. Here the CDR3 DNA reads TGTGCCAGCTCCCCCCGGAAGGGCGGGGGGGCGGGAGAGACCCAGTACTTC. The chain employs TRBV21-1 and TRBJ2-5; the DNA was not used to check the table's D call, TRBD2. TRBV21-1 is a recognized pseudogene. The CDR3 is made up of 17 amino acids.

The chain links TRBV9 to TRBJ2-5, with D perhaps TRBD1 (6 bases). Germline CDR1 SGDLS, CDR2 YYNGEE. The CDR3 runs to 14 residues. The V end was cut by 3 bases, the J end by 6 bases, with 15 bases between. As DNA, the CDR3 is TGTGCCAGCAGCGCAAACAGGGTGTCGAAGACCCAGTACTTC. It translates to CASSANRVSKTQYF.

The J gene is TRBJ2-2, the V gene TRBV29-1; 9 nucleotides align to TRBD1. Germline-derived CDR1 and CDR2 are SQVTM and ANQGSEA. CDR3 length equals 15 residues. V lost 7 bases and J lost 0; bases outside the gene matches: 6. The CDR3 DNA reads as TGCAGCGCACGGTGGACAGGGGCGAACACCGGGGAGCTGTTTTTT. Amino acids: CSARWTGANTGELFF.

The V and J genes are TRBV2 and TRBJ1-3; D not resolved. The germline V and J ends were trimmed by 11 bases and 0 bases, with 11 bases remaining between them. This CDR3 has 13 residues. In germline, CDR1 is SNHLY, CDR2 FYNNEI. The CDR3 here is CAGGLYSGNTIYF. In DNA, the CDR3 is TGTGCCGGTGGACTTTACTCTGGAAACACCATATATTTT.

The chain has TRBV30 and TRBJ1-3; D uncertain. CDR3 length: 14 residues. The germline gives CDR1 GTSNPN, CDR2 SVGIG (reference sequence). Trimming shortened V by 4 bases and J by 2 bases, and 12 bases separated the two germline ends. The DNA for the CDR3 is TGTGCCTGGAATATAGGTCTAACTGGAAACACCATATATTTT. This sequence encodes CAWNIGLTGNTIYF.

The chain employs TRBV5-1 and TRBJ1-6, with D possibly being TRBD1 (5 bases). V gave up 1 base and J gave up 6 bases, with 11 bases separating them. The germline V gene has CDR1 SGHRS and CDR2 YFSETQ. There are 15 residues in the CDR3. The CDR3 sequence: CASSLLPGINSPLHF. The CDR3 coding sequence is TGCGCCAGCAGCTTGCTACCAGGGATTAATTCACCCCTCCACTTT.

This chain connects TRBV2 to TRBJ2-5; D gene unclear. V lost 4 bases and J 1 base, leaving 10 bases between the germline ends. The CDR3 loop spans 14 amino acids. From germline, CDR1 is SNHLY and CDR2 FYNNEI. The CDR3 DNA is TGTGCCAGCAGTGCTTCCCGGGTCCAAGAGACCCAGTACTTC. Its translation: CASSASRVQETQYF.

This chain uses TRBV25-1 with TRBJ2-1; D possibly corresponds to TRBD2 (6 bases). Germline V gene data show CDR1 as MGHDK and CDR2 as SYGVNS. This CDR3 is built from 14 residues. With 7 bases removed from V and 0 bases from J, the gap between germline ends came to 10 bases. CDR3 region: CASNRGSSYNEQFF. CDR3 sequence (DNA): TGTGCCAGCAATCGGGGGAGCTCCTACAATGAGCAGTTCTTC.

The chain couples TRBV15 to TRBJ1-4, with unresolved D. This CDR3 region has 12 residues. V lost 1 base to trimming and J lost 8 bases, with 5 bases between them. The germline gives CDR1 LNHNV, CDR2 YYDKDF (reference sequence). The DNA of the CDR3 is TGTGCCACCAGCAGAGCGACGGAAAAACTGTTTTTT. Protein: CATSRATEKLFF.

The V call is TRBV5-8, the J call TRBJ2-7, with D perhaps matching TRBD1 (5 bases). This CDR3 contains 16 residues. Trimming cost V 3 bases and J 2 bases, with 18 bases left between them. Germline assignment: CDR1 SGHTS and CDR2 YDEGEE. The CDR3 is CASSYRGESFPYEQYV. The CDR3 coding sequence is TGTGCCAGCAGCTATAGGGGCGAATCTTTCCCCTACGAGCAGTACGTC.

The CDR3 nucleotides read TGCGCCAGCAGCCACTTACAGGGAACGGATAATTCACCCCTCCACTTT. It yields the protein CASSHLQGTDNSPLHF. The chain combines TRBV4-1 with TRBJ1-6; D may be TRBD1 (6 bases). This CDR3 region has 16 residues. V shed 3 bases and J shed 5 bases, with 14 bases lying between them. The germline V gene has CDR1 MGHRA and CDR2 YSYEKL.

The chain carries TRBV5-1 and TRBJ2-5; possible D gene TRBD2, 5 bases. This CDR3 region has 13 residues. V was trimmed by 2 bases and J by 4 bases, leaving 9 bases between them. Per germline, CDR1 SGHRS and CDR2 YFSETQ. For the CDR3, the DNA is TGCGCCAGCAGCTTTTCTAGCACAGAGACCCAGTACTTC. This gives the protein CASSFSSTETQYF.

The J gene is TRBJ1-4, the V gene TRBV29-1; the D gene is possibly TRBD1 (5 bases). The germline V gene encodes CDR1 SQVTM and CDR2 ANQGSEA. This CDR3 spans 13 amino acids. V shed 1 base and J shed 3 bases, with 6 bases lying between them. The CDR3 DNA follows: TGCAGCGTTGAAGGGGGGGCTAATGAAAAACTGTTTTTT. It translates to CSVEGGANEKLFF. Full variable domain (missing parts from reference TRBV29-1 and TRBJ1-4): SAVISQKPSRDICQRGTSLTIQCQVDSQVTMMFWYRQQPGQSLTLIATANQGSEATYESGFVIDKFPISRPNLTFSTLTVSNMSPEDSSIYLCSVEGGANEKLFFGSGTQLSVL.

CDR3 protein: CASSVSGTSNQPQHF. The DNA of the CDR3 is TGTGCCAGCAGTGTGTCAGGGACAAGCAATCAGCCCCAGCATTTT. The chain couples TRBV6-1 to TRBJ1-5; perhaps TRBD1 as D (6 bases). Germline CDR1 and CDR2: MNHNS and SASEGT. This CDR3 comprises 15 residues. Deletions cut 4 bases from V and 1 base from J, with 11 bases between.

V is TRBV2 and J is TRBJ2-1; 13 nucleotides match TRBD2. From germline, CDR1 is SNHLY and CDR2 FYNNEI. Germline trimming cut 6 bases from V and 8 bases from J; bases unmatched to any gene: 10. CDR3 length: 16 residues. As DNA, the CDR3 is TGTGCCAGCAGAGCCAAACTAGCGGGGGGGCGGGATGAGCAGTTCTTC. Its protein is CASRAKLAGGRDEQFF.

The sample holds one count of this clone. The V gene is TRBV19, the J gene TRBJ1-5; D may be TRBD1 (6 bases). The germline gives CDR1 LNHDA, CDR2 SQIVND (reference sequence). Trimming stripped 4 bases from V and 7 bases from J, with 14 bases between. This CDR3 has 14 residues. The CDR3 loop is CASSTENRVQPQHF. DNA for the CDR3: TGTGCCAGTAGTACGGAAAACAGGGTCCAGCCCCAGCATTTT.

This clone is labeled as medium-sized. This chain links TRBV29-1 with TRBJ1-4; no definite D call. The germline CDR1 and CDR2 sequences are SQVTM and ANQGSEA. The length of the CDR3 is 12 residues. Trimming removed 7 bases from V and 6 bases from J, with 12 bases in between. The CDR3 region has the DNA TGCAGCGCGCGAGTAGGAGATGAAAAACTGTTTTTT. This encodes CSARVGDEKLFF.

This clone was detected a few times. The chain couples TRBV19 to TRBJ1-1, with a weak D call TRBD1 (6 bases). CDR3 length: 13 amino acids. V was shortened by 6 bases and J by 1 base, with 9 bases between the two germline ends. CDR1 and CDR2 (germline): LNHDA, SQIVND (reference sequence). The CDR3 loop reads CASRTTGNTEAFF. As DNA, the CDR3 is TGTGCCAGTAGAACGACAGGGAACACTGAAGCTTTCTTT. Using reference TRBV19 and TRBJ1-1 for the parts outside the CDR3, the full variable domain is DGGITQSPKYLFRKEGQNVTLSCEQNLNHDAMYWYRQDPGQGLRLIYYSQIVNDFQKGDIAEGYSVSREKKESFPLTVTSAQKNPTAFYLCASRTTGNTEAFFGQGTRLTVV.

The chain is built from TRBV5-4 and TRBJ2-3; the match to TRBD1 covers 7 bases. The CDR3 is 15 amino acids. The germline CDR1 and CDR2 sequences are SGHNT and YYREEE (reference sequence). With 0 bases clipped from V and 4 bases from J, the junction kept 5 bases outside the gene matches. CDR3 amino acids: CASSLAGGNADTQYF. In nucleotides, the CDR3 is TGTGCCAGCAGCTTGGCAGGGGGTAACGCAGATACGCAGTATTTT.

This clone has only a few counts. V and J are TRBV5-4 and TRBJ2-7; D is tentatively TRBD1 or TRBD2 (5 bases each). This CDR3 region has 13 residues. Trimming pared 4 bases from V and 2 bases from J, leaving 10 bases between. The V gene's germline CDR1 is SGHNT and CDR2 YYREEE (reference sequence). CDR3 sequence (DNA): TGTGCCAGCAGCAGGGACGGGACCTACGAGCAGTACGTC. It specifies CASSRDGTYEQYV.

The chain recombines TRBV11-2 with TRBJ1-2, with TRBD1 as a possible D gene (5 bases). V was cut by 1 base and J by 4 bases, with 13 bases left in between. The CDR3 contains 15 residues. CDR1 SGHAT and CDR2 FQNNGV come from the germline V gene. In DNA form, the CDR3 reads TGTGCCAGCAGCTTAGGGCAGGGACTTGTCTATGGCTACACCTTC. This sequence encodes CASSLGQGLVYGYTF. The complete variable domain, with remaining parts taken from reference TRBV11-2 and TRBJ1-2, reads EAGVAQSPRYKIIEKRQSVAFWCNPISGHATLYWYQQILGQGPKLLIQFQNNGVVDDSQLPKDRFSAERLKGVDSTLKIQPAKLEDSAVYLCASSLGQGLVYGYTFGSGTRLTVV.

The chain combines TRBV28 with TRBJ2-5; 9 bases match TRBD2. Trimming took 3 bases from V and 4 from J; bases not matched to a gene: 9. Germline V gene data show CDR1 as MDHEN and CDR2 as SYDVKM. The CDR3 contains 16 residues. The CDR3: CASSFQRGAPRETQYF. The CDR3 coding sequence is TGTGCCAGCAGTTTCCAGCGGGGGGCCCCTCGAGAGACCCAGTACTTC.

The chain employs TRBV4-2 and TRBJ1-6, with D unclear. V was cut by 2 bases and J by 10 bases, with 9 bases left in between. Germline CDR1 reads LGHNA; CDR2 reads YNFKEQ. This CDR3 is 13 amino acids long. This chain's CDR3 is CASSQSLGSPLHF. The CDR3 nucleotides are TGTGCCAGCAGCCAAAGTTTGGGCTCACCCCTCCACTTT.

The chain has TRBV19 and TRBJ2-5; the match to TRBD2 covers 7 bases. Trimming took 8 bases from V and 4 from J; bases not matched to a gene: 10. Germline values: CDR1 LNHDA, CDR2 SQIVND (reference sequence). The CDR3 sequence is 14 residues long. CDR3 in amino acids: CASAPAGILETQYF. CDR3 in DNA: TGTGCCAGTGCCCCAGCGGGGATATTAGAGACCCAGTACTTC.

The chain recombines TRBV19 with TRBJ2-2; the D is unclear. Germline assignment: CDR1 LNHDA and CDR2 SQIVND (reference sequence). V lost 3 bases and J 1 base, leaving 9 bases between the germline ends. The CDR3 spans 15 residues. The CDR3 DNA is TGTGCCAGTAGTATCCCGGTTATGAACACCGGGGAGCTGTTTTTT. This translates into CASSIPVMNTGELFF.